The rows below give T cell receptor beta chains drawn from one sample of a study of T cells in Graves' hyperthyroidism and ophthalmopathy. One entry per CDR3 protein, called by TCRdb with MiXCR from the multiplex PCR reads. The sample shows under 350,000 distinct CDR3 sequences, 18% of them seen only once. Input material: blood. The receptors come from a woman between 45 and 65 years old with Graves' hyperthyroidism. CDR3s include the opening cysteine and the closing phenylalanine or tryptophan. A D gene is named only where the DNA matches it firmly. The size entry is marked missing in some rows and otherwise reads once, few, many or a size class.

d_gene: TRBD2
v_gene: TRBV7-9
j_gene: TRBJ2-3
abundance: -
CDR3aa: CASSSTSGGRDTQYF
CDR3nt: TGTGCCAGCAGCTCGACTAGCGGGGGACGGGATACGCAGTATTTT

d_gene: -
v_gene: TRBV11-2
j_gene: TRBJ2-3
abundance: few
CDR3aa: CASSLVAPGTDTQYF
CDR3nt: TGTGCCAGCAGCTTAGTTGCACCCGGGACAGATACGCAGTATTTT

d_gene: -
v_gene: TRBV5-5
j_gene: TRBJ2-3
abundance: few
CDR3aa: CASSLWDFSMDTQYF
CDR3nt: TGTGCCAGCAGCTTATGGGACTTCTCCATGGATACGCAGTATTTT

d_gene: -
v_gene: TRBV24-1
j_gene: TRBJ2-5
abundance: many
CDR3aa: CATSEGVGETQYF
CDR3nt: TGTGCCACCAGCGAGGGGGTTGGAGAGACCCAGTACTTC

d_gene: -
v_gene: TRBV4-2
j_gene: TRBJ2-6
abundance: -
CDR3aa: CASSYGETGSGANVLTF
CDR3nt: TGTGCCAGCAGCTACGGCGAAACAGGTTCTGGGGCCAACGTCCTGACTTTC

d_gene: -
v_gene: TRBV20-1
j_gene: TRBJ1-2
abundance: few
CDR3aa: CSARDRRLANYGYTF
CDR3nt: TGCAGTGCTAGAGATAGGCGGCTAGCTAACTATGGCTACACCTTC

d_gene: -
v_gene: TRBV6-1
j_gene: TRBJ2-1
abundance: few
CDR3aa: CASSSVLEGNEQFF
CDR3nt: TGTGCCAGCAGTTCGGTCCTCGAAGGGAATGAGCAGTTCTTC

d_gene: -
v_gene: TRBV6-1
j_gene: TRBJ1-4
abundance: few
CDR3aa: CASSSTPPGNNEKLFF
CDR3nt: TGTGCCAGCAGCTCCACCCCCCCGGGAAATAATGAAAAACTGTTTTTT

d_gene: -
v_gene: TRBV5-6
j_gene: TRBJ1-1
abundance: few
CDR3aa: CASKDVGMGEAFF
CDR3nt: TGTGCCAGCAAAGATGTCGGGATGGGTGAAGCTTTCTTT

d_gene: TRBD2
v_gene: TRBV7-8
j_gene: TRBJ2-5
abundance: few
CDR3aa: CASSLVTGGPGTQYF
CDR3nt: TGTGCCAGCAGCTTAGTTACGGGGGGGCCGGGGACCCAGTACTTC

d_gene: -
v_gene: TRBV3-1
j_gene: TRBJ1-6
abundance: many
CDR3aa: CASSQGGLSSPLHF
CDR3nt: TGTGCCAGCAGCCAGGGAGGATTGTCTTCACCCCTCCACTTT

d_gene: TRBD1
v_gene: TRBV7-8
j_gene: TRBJ1-1
abundance: many
CDR3aa: CASSGQGGGNTEAFF
CDR3nt: TGTGCCAGCAGCGGACAGGGAGGGGGGAACACTGAAGCTTTCTTT

d_gene: -
v_gene: TRBV10-3
j_gene: TRBJ1-1
abundance: few
CDR3aa: CAISESGRGGVEAFF
CDR3nt: TGTGCCATCAGTGAGTCTGGCAGGGGAGGAGTTGAAGCTTTCTTT

d_gene: TRBD1
v_gene: TRBV19
j_gene: TRBJ1-4
abundance: -
CDR3aa: CASTPGDRDNEKLFF
CDR3nt: TGTGCCAGTACCCCGGGGGACAGAGATAATGAAAAACTGTTTTTT

d_gene: -
v_gene: TRBV27
j_gene: TRBJ2-3
abundance: many
CDR3aa: CASSLSVLASTDTQYF
CDR3nt: TGTGCCAGCAGTTTATCAGTCCTAGCGAGCACAGATACGCAGTATTTT

d_gene: -
v_gene: TRBV20-1
j_gene: TRBJ2-5
abundance: -
CDR3aa: CSAKPPLEETQYF
CDR3nt: TGCAGTGCTAAACCGCCCCTAGAGGAGACCCAGTACTTC

d_gene: TRBD1
v_gene: TRBV5-1
j_gene: TRBJ2-1
abundance: -
CDR3aa: CASSLEQGAENEQFF
CDR3nt: TGCGCCAGCAGCTTGGAACAGGGGGCGGAAAATGAGCAGTTCTTC

d_gene: -
v_gene: TRBV6-1
j_gene: TRBJ2-2
abundance: -
CDR3aa: CASSDLRGNTGELFF
CDR3nt: TGTGCCAGCAGTGACCTAAGGGGCAACACCGGGGAGCTGTTTTTT

d_gene: -
v_gene: TRBV12-3/TRBV12-4
j_gene: TRBJ2-3
abundance: many
CDR3aa: CASSLEGSSTDTQYF
CDR3nt: TGTGCCAGCAGTTTAGAAGGTTCTAGCACAGATACGCAGTATTTT

d_gene: TRBD1
v_gene: TRBV20-1
j_gene: TRBJ2-7
abundance: few
CDR3aa: CSARGDRPAEQYF
CDR3nt: TGCAGTGCTAGGGGGGACAGGCCAGCCGAGCAGTACTTC

d_gene: -
v_gene: TRBV30
j_gene: TRBJ2-3
abundance: -
CDR3aa: CAWSVVGGHDTQYF
CDR3nt: TGTGCCTGGAGTGTAGTCGGAGGACACGATACGCAGTATTTT

d_gene: -
v_gene: TRBV5-1
j_gene: TRBJ2-3
abundance: many
CDR3aa: CASSLGSSSPGTDTQYF
CDR3nt: TGCGCCAGCAGCTTGGGATCTAGCTCCCCGGGAACAGATACGCAGTATTTT

d_gene: -
v_gene: TRBV6-5
j_gene: TRBJ1-2
abundance: many
CDR3aa: CASSYKGRGYGYTF
CDR3nt: TGTGCCAGCAGTTACAAAGGGAGGGGCTATGGCTACACCTTC

d_gene: -
v_gene: TRBV2
j_gene: TRBJ2-3
abundance: few
CDR3aa: CASTEWEDSDTQYF
CDR3nt: TGTGCCAGCACCGAGTGGGAGGATTCAGATACGCAGTATTTT

d_gene: -
v_gene: TRBV6-1
j_gene: TRBJ1-4
abundance: -
CDR3aa: CASSAQLSTNEKLFF
CDR3nt: TGTGCCAGCAGTGCGCAGTTGTCAACTAATGAAAAACTGTTTTTT